The clone carrying this TCR beta chain was observed a handful of times. Its antigen remains unidentified. The CDR3 totals 14 residues. V dropped 5 bases and J dropped 9; count of bases not matched to a gene: 6. The germline gives CDR1 MNHEY, CDR2 SMNVEV (reference sequence). These data belong to a study of T-cell reconstitution after alpha-beta-depleted transplantation in children. Whole-study results and caveats: The main origin of T-cell counts and diversity one year after transplant was newly produced T cells. Recipient T cells and thymic progenitors that survived were the source of the high TCRbeta diversity seen at day 60 in some patients. Several hundred expanded graft clones reportedly gave rise to the alpha-beta T cells present about two months after transplant.

TCRbeta library construction was performed incorporating unique molecular identifiers. A single record per CDR3 protein comes from TCRdb applying MiXCR to the PCR reads. Of 780,000 or so distinct CDR3 sequences in the sample, 15% to 20% were seen once. The chain is built from TRBV27 and TRBJ1-5; 11 bases fit TRBD1. The sequences come from PBMCs, mostly from graft donor cells, collected 360 days after TCRalphabeta/CD19-depleted stem cell transplant. The sequence derives from a male patient younger than 18 who had a stem cell transplant for acute lymphoblastic leukemia, so the T cells may come from the graft donor. CDR3 DNA: TGTGCCAGCAGTGGGACAGGGGGACTTACGCCCCAGCATTTT. It encodes CASSGTGGLTPQHF.